This T cell receptor (beta chain) stems from a study of early T cells in non-severe SARS-CoV-2 infection. MiXCR, run by TCRdb on the 5' RACE reads, gives a single entry per CDR3 protein. Of about 100,000 distinct CDR3 sequences in the sample, 10% to 15% are singletons; the top ten hold 5% to 8%. The CDR3 consists of 13 residues. Germline loops: CDR1 SGHKS, CDR2 YYEKEE (reference sequence). With 9 bases removed from V and 1 base from J, the gap between germline ends came to 13 bases. This chain joins TRBV5-5 and TRBJ1-1, with D perhaps TRBD1 (5 bases). The receptor was derived from an adult who was a healthcare worker with PCR-confirmed SARS-CoV-2 infection or an uninfected control (not recorded which). Sequencing was performed on whole blood. The CDR3 sequence is CATHLGGNTEAFF. The DNA for the CDR3 is TGTGCCACCCACCTGGGGGGGAACACTGAAGCTTTCTTT.